The rows below give T cell receptor beta chains drawn from one sample of a study of T-cell reconstitution after alpha-beta-depleted transplantation in children. TCRdb re-called the PCR reads through MiXCR, storing one row per CDR3 protein. Of about 130,000 distinct CDR3 sequences in the sample, 8% to 10% were seen once. Here the sequenced sample was PBMCs, mostly from graft donor cells, taken 180 days after TCRalphabeta/CD19-depleted stem cell transplant. The receptors come from a girl less than two years old who had a stem cell transplant for combined immunodeficiency, so the T cells may come from the graft donor. CDR3s include the opening cysteine and the closing phenylalanine or tryptophan. Fields, in order: V gene, clone size, J gene, D gene, CDR3 protein, CDR3 DNA. The D gene is left open where the match is weak. A clone size is listed for some rows: how often the clone was seen (once, few, many), or a class if it is expanded.

>TRBV30|-|TRBJ1-3|-
CAWSAGTGTYGNTIYF
TGTGCCTGGAGTGCAGGAACCGGGACTTACGGAAACACCATATATTTT
>TRBV6-5|-|TRBJ2-2|-
CASSYIGPGELFF
TGTGCCAGCAGTTACATCGGGCCCGGGGAGCTGTTTTTT
>TRBV11-2|-|TRBJ1-1|TRBD1
CASSLARTGMNTQAFF
TGTGCCAGCAGCCTCGCCCGGACAGGAATGAACACTCAAGCTTTCTTT
>TRBV29-1|-|TRBJ2-5|TRBD1
CTFLTGLQETQYF
TGCACCTTCCTGACAGGGCTCCAAGAGACCCAGTACTTC
>TRBV20-1|few|TRBJ2-2|-
CSASLAPGELFF
TGCAGTGCTAGTCTCGCTCCCGGGGAGCTGTTTTTT
>TRBV12-3/TRBV12-4|many|TRBJ2-7|-
CARNFDRTIYEQYF
TGTGCCAGGAATTTCGACAGAACAATTTACGAGCAGTACTTC
>TRBV20-1|few|TRBJ2-7|-
CSASSLSGGGYEQYF
TGCAGTGCTAGCAGCCTGAGCGGAGGGGGGTACGAGCAGTACTTC
>TRBV5-1|many|TRBJ1-2|-
CASTLSQGREGGYTF
TGCGCCAGCACCCTGAGTCAGGGGCGCGAGGGTGGCTACACCTTC
>TRBV5-1|few|TRBJ2-2|-
CASSPRDTNTGELFF
TGCGCCAGCAGCCCCCGGGACACAAACACCGGGGAGCTGTTTTTT
>TRBV29-1|-|TRBJ2-5|-
CSVEWGIETQYF
TGCAGCGTTGAATGGGGCATAGAGACCCAGTACTTC
>TRBV4-3|few|TRBJ2-2|-
CASSQRAGELFF
TGCGCCAGCAGCCAACGTGCCGGGGAGCTGTTTTTT
>TRBV18|-|TRBJ2-1|-
CASSPPGNRGYNEQFF
TGTGCCAGCTCACCACCGGGCAATCGGGGGTACAATGAGCAGTTCTTC
>TRBV5-1|-|TRBJ2-7|TRBD2
CASSRGLAESQYEQYF
TGCGCCAGCAGCCGAGGACTAGCGGAGTCACAATACGAGCAGTACTTC
>TRBV5-6|-|TRBJ2-5|TRBD1
CASSLGGTGPFWETQYF
TGTGCCAGCAGCTTGGGGGGGACAGGGCCCTTTTGGGAGACCCAGTACTTC
>TRBV5-1|many|TRBJ2-5|TRBD2
CASRVGGRETQYF
TGCGCCAGCAGAGTGGGAGGGCGAGAGACCCAGTACTTC
>TRBV7-9|few|TRBJ1-1|-
CASSFIGQGTEAFF
TGTGCCAGCAGCTTCATTGGGCAGGGGACTGAAGCTTTCTTT
>TRBV7-2|few|TRBJ2-3|TRBD2
CASSSYGLAGDTQYF
TGTGCCAGCAGTTCTTATGGGCTAGCGGGAGATACGCAGTATTTT
>TRBV19|-|TRBJ1-1|-
CASSIGGVTEAFF
TGTGCCAGTAGTATCGGGGGTGTCACTGAAGCTTTCTTT
>TRBV24-1|-|TRBJ2-5|TRBD1
CATSGTGYEETQYF
TGTGCCACCTCCGGGACAGGGTACGAAGAGACCCAGTACTTC
>TRBV24-1|-|TRBJ2-7|TRBD1
CATSRAGGGQYF
TGTGCCACCAGTCGGGCAGGGGGCGGACAGTACTTC
>TRBV7-6|-|TRBJ2-1|-
CASSLSVAYRSSYNEQFF
TGTGCCAGCAGCTTAAGTGTAGCTTATAGGAGCTCCTACAATGAGCAGTTCTTC
>TRBV7-9|-|TRBJ2-5|TRBD2
CASSPRTSGVQETQYF
TGTGCCAGCAGCCCCAGGACTAGCGGGGTTCAAGAGACCCAGTACTTC
>TRBV5-1|-|TRBJ2-3|TRBD2
CASSLIGGGSADTQYF
TGCGCCAGCAGCTTGATCGGGGGGGGGAGCGCAGATACGCAGTATTTT
>TRBV20-1|-|TRBJ2-3|-
CSVLKGGGTDTQYF
TGCAGTGTGTTGAAGGGTGGCGGCACAGATACGCAGTATTTT
>TRBV6-2/TRBV6-3|-|TRBJ2-1|TRBD2
CASNHGERETYNEQFF
TGTGCCAGCAACCACGGAGAGCGGGAGACCTACAATGAGCAGTTCTTC
>TRBV10-3|few|TRBJ2-3|-
CAISEMASTDTQYF
TGTGCCATCAGTGAGATGGCCAGCACAGATACGCAGTATTTT
>TRBV5-1|-|TRBJ2-1|TRBD2
CASAASGSSYNEQFF
TGCGCCAGCGCTGCTAGCGGCAGCTCCTACAATGAGCAGTTCTTC
>TRBV20-1|few|TRBJ2-2|-
CSASSGYTGELFF
TGCAGTGCTAGTTCGGGATACACCGGGGAGCTGTTTTTT
>TRBV5-6|-|TRBJ2-3|TRBD2
CASSSLASGRALGDTQYF
TGTGCCAGCAGCTCCTTGGCTAGCGGGAGGGCCTTGGGAGATACGCAGTATTTT
>TRBV20-1|-|TRBJ2-7|TRBD1
CSAIPGGSYEQYF
TGCAGTGCTATTCCAGGGGGCAGCTACGAGCAGTACTTC
>TRBV20-1|many|TRBJ1-5|TRBD1
CSARRTGGNQPQHF
TGCAGTGCCCGCCGGACAGGGGGCAATCAGCCCCAGCATTTT
>TRBV7-9|many|TRBJ2-1|-
CASRDVNEQFF
TGTGCCAGCAGGGACGTAAATGAGCAGTTCTTC
>TRBV5-1|many|TRBJ1-6|-
CASSLAQANSPLHF
TGCGCCAGCAGCTTGGCTCAGGCTAATTCACCCCTCCACTTT
>TRBV15|few|TRBJ2-2|-
CAARGAGQNTGELFF
TGTGCCGCCCGTGGGGCGGGGCAGAACACCGGGGAGCTGTTTTTT
>TRBV21-1|few|TRBJ2-7|-
CASISASGSCPYEQYF
TGTGCCAGCATCTCGGCTAGCGGGAGTTGCCCCTACGAGCAGTACTTC
>TRBV5-5|-|TRBJ1-1|-
CASSPTQGRLNTEAFF
TGTGCCAGCAGCCCTACGCAAGGGCGACTTAACACTGAAGCTTTCTTT
>TRBV5-1|many|TRBJ1-2|-
CASSPGPREGYTF
TGCGCCAGCAGCCCGGGACCTCGGGAGGGCTACACCTTC
>TRBV10-3|-|TRBJ1-4|-
CAISALGDEKLFF
TGTGCCATCAGTGCCCTGGGAGATGAAAAACTGTTTTTT
>TRBV30|-|TRBJ2-5|-
CAWSGWAGETQYF
TGTGCCTGGAGTGGCTGGGCGGGGGAGACCCAGTACTTC
>TRBV5-1|-|TRBJ2-5|TRBD1
CASSTTGVTGETQYF
TGCGCCAGCAGCACCACAGGGGTTACTGGAGAGACCCAGTACTTC
>TRBV10-3|few|TRBJ2-3|-
CAIRDTDTQYF
TGTGCCATCAGGGACACAGATACGCAGTATTTT
>TRBV5-1|-|TRBJ1-6|TRBD1
CASSLTGTGNNSPLHF
TGCGCCAGCAGTCTCACCGGGACAGGAAATAATTCACCCCTCCACTTT
>TRBV19|-|TRBJ1-2|TRBD1
CASTNLRTGGVYGYTF
TGTGCCAGCACGAACCTAAGGACAGGGGGCGTCTATGGCTACACCTTC
>TRBV20-1|-|TRBJ1-2|TRBD1
CSARVYRGPNYGYTF
TGCAGTGCTAGAGTGTACAGGGGCCCTAACTATGGCTACACCTTC
>TRBV7-2|many|TRBJ2-7|TRBD2
CASRHSGSPSEQYF
TGTGCCAGCAGACATAGCGGGAGCCCAAGCGAGCAGTACTTC
>TRBV2|-|TRBJ1-2|-
CATTGGGNYGYTF
TGTGCCACCACGGGGGGAGGTAACTATGGCTACACCTTC
>TRBV29-1|-|TRBJ1-1|-
CSVEGGGLNTEAFF
TGCAGCGTTGAAGGGGGCGGCCTGAACACTGAAGCTTTCTTT
>TRBV5-6|-|TRBJ2-5|-
CASSLYPGSSEETQYF
TGTGCCAGCAGCTTGTATCCAGGGTCGTCTGAAGAGACCCAGTACTTC
>TRBV28|once|TRBJ2-1|TRBD2
CASSSSGASYNEQFF
TGTGCCAGCAGTTCTAGCGGGGCCTCCTACAATGAGCAGTTCTTC
>TRBV7-2|-|TRBJ2-5|TRBD1
CASSFRTGDFQETQYF
TGTGCCAGCAGCTTTCGGACAGGGGATTTCCAAGAGACCCAGTACTTC
>TRBV29-1|few|TRBJ2-3|-
CSVYGTTIVSDTQYF
TGCAGCGTTTACGGGACCACGATTGTGTCAGATACGCAGTATTTT
>TRBV28|many|TRBJ2-7|-
CASSLSIWDSSYEQYF
TGTGCCAGCAGTTTAAGCATCTGGGACTCTTCCTACGAGCAGTACTTC
>TRBV20-1|few|TRBJ2-5|TRBD2
CSARPNGGRGETQYF
TGCAGTGCTAGACCAAACGGCGGGAGGGGCGAGACCCAGTACTTC